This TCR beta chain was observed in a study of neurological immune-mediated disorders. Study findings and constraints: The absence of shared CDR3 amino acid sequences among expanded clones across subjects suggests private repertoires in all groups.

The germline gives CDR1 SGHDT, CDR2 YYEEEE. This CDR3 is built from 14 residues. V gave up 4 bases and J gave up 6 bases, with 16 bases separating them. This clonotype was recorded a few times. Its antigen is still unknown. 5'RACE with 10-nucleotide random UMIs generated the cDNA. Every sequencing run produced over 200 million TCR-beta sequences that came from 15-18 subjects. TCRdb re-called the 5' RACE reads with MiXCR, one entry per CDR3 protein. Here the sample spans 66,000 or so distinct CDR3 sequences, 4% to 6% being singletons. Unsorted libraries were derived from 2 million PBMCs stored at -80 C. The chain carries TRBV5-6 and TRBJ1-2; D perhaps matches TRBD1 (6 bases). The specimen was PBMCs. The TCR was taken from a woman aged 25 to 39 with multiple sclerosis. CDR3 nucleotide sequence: TGTGCCAGCAGCGGGGCAGGGGAAGGAGATGGCTACACCTTC. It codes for CASSGAGEGDGYTF.